This TCR beta chain appears in the sequencing data of a study of TIL therapy for anti-PD-1-resistant metastatic lung cancer. Study context: Patients then received nivolumab; progressors got lymphodepletion, TIL and IL-2.

Sequencing used immunoSEQ v3. Only in-frame clones appear in the TCRdb table, and some are missing; sequencing was by immunoSEQ multiplex PCR. This sample has about 60,000 clones, with 55% to 70% found just once. Per germline, CDR1 LNHDA and CDR2 SQIVND (reference sequence). The CDR3 loop spans 14 amino acids. With 2 bases removed from V and 7 bases from J, the gap between germline ends came to 14 bases. Time point reported: pre-treatment sample, taken before nivolumab and TIL therapy. This receptor was identified in a person aged 25 to 79 with non-small cell lung cancer. The specimen was blood, collected at baseline. V gene TRBV19 combines with J gene TRBJ2-5; a weak D match, TRBD1 (6 bases). CDR3 residues: CASSIRAGEGTQYF. In DNA form, the CDR3 reads TGTGCCAGTAGTATAAGGGCAGGGGAAGGGACCCAGTACTTC.